The following is a T cell receptor (beta chain) sequence with its context. The antigen is unknown. V gave up 5 bases and J gave up 4 bases; unmatched junction bases: 5. The CDR3 sequence is 15 residues long. In germline, CDR1 is MNHNS, CDR2 SASEGT. The data belong to a study of glioma-infiltrating T cells. Study-wide points: Gliomas, especially low-grade, showed above-expected tissue-blood divergence; non-neoplastic patients showed below. Tissue and blood shared very few CDR3 sequences.

Amplification of TCR alpha and beta CDR3 regions from RNA used iRepertoire nested multiplex PCR. Tissue mRNA or PBMC total RNA, roughly 85-450 ng, went into one-step reverse transcription and amplification. TCRdb ran MiXCR on the multiplex PCR reads and lists one entry per CDR3 protein. Of around 99,000 distinct CDR3 sequences detected, less than 30% appear once; the ten largest clones hold around 30%. The rearrangement links TRBV6-1 to TRBJ1-5; TRBD1 agrees at 10 bases. The receptor's source is a human donor with low-grade glioma or glioblastoma, undergoing nonglioma brain surgery, or in good health (not recorded which). The sample taken for sequencing was glioma tissue, nonneoplastic brain tissue, or PBMCs (not recorded which). The CDR3 region has the DNA TGTGCCAGCAGTTCCGGGGGACAGGGGAATCAGCCCCAGCATTTT. Translation gives CASSSGGQGNQPQHF.